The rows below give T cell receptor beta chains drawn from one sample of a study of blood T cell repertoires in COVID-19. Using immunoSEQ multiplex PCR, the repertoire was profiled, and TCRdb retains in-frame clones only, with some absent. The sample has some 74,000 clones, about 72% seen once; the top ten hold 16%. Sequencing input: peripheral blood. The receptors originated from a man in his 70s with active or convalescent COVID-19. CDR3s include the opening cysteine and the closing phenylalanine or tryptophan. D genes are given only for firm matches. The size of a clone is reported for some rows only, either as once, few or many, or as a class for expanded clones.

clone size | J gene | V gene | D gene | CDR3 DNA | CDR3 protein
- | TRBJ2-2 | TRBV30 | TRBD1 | TGTGCCCTAGACAGGGCTTGGGGAACCGGGGAGCTGTTTTTT | CALDRAWGTGELFF
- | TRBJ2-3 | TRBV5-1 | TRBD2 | TGCGCCAGCAGCTTGGGACTAGCGACAGATACGCAGTATTTT | CASSLGLATDTQYF
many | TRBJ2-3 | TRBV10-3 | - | TGTGCCATCAGTGATGCTGACGACTTGCAGTATTTT | CAISDADDLQYF
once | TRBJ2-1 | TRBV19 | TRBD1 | TGTGCCAGTATGCCGGGACAGGGCTACAATGAGCAGTTCTTC | CASMPGQGYNEQFF
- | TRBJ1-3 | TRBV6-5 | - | TGTGCCAGCAGATCCAGCTCTGGAAACACCATATATTTT | CASRSSSGNTIYF
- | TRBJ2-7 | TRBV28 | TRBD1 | TGTGCCAGCAGTCCCATAGGGGTGGGACAGATCGAGCAGTACTTC | CASSPIGVGQIEQYF
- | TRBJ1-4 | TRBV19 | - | TGTGCCAGCTCCAGGACAGCCGCAAATGAAAAACTGTTTTTT | CASSRTAANEKLFF
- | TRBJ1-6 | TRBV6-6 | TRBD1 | TGTGCCAGCAGTTTAACAGGGGGCCTCTTTCCCTTCCTTTTT | CASSLTGGLFPFLF
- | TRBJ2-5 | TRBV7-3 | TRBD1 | TGTGCCAGCAGCCCAGGACAGGCCGAACAAGAGACCCAGTACTTC | CASSPGQAEQETQYF
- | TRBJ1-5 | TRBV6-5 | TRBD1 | TGTGCCAGCAGCTACAGGGGGGGGAATCAGCCCCAGCATTTT | CASSYRGGNQPQHF
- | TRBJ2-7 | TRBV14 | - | TGTGCCAGCAGCCAGTCTACCGGAGGGGCGGGATCCTACGAGCAGTACTTC | CASSQSTGGAGSYEQYF
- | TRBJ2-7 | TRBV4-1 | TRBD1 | TGCGCCAGCAGCCAATATACAAAGGGACAGCAGAAGTACGAGCAGTACTTC | CASSQYTKGQQKYEQYF
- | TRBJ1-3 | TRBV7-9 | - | TGTGCCAGCAGCACGCAGGTGGCCATTGGAAACACCATATATTTT | CASSTQVAIGNTIYF
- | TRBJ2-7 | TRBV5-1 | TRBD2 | TGCGCCAGCAGCTTGATCACTAGCGGCTACGAGCAGTACTTC | CASSLITSGYEQYF
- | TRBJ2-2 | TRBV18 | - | TGTGCCAGCTCACCGGGGGCGATTGGGACCGGGGAGCTGTTTTTT | CASSPGAIGTGELFF
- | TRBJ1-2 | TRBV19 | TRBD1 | TGTGCCAGTAGGACAGGGGGCTTGAACTATGGCTACACCTTC | CASRTGGLNYGYTF
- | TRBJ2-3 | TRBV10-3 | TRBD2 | TGTGCCACAGGGACTAGCTCAGATACGCAGTATTTT | CATGTSSDTQYF
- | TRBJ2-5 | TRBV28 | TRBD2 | TGTGCCAGCAGTTCTCCGGGGGGACCGAGGGAGACCCAGTACTTC | CASSSPGGPRETQYF
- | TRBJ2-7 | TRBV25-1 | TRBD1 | TGTGCCAGCAGTGAATCGGACAGGTACGAGCAGTACTTC | CASSESDRYEQYF
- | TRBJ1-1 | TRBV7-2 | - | TGTGCCAGCAGCCAACAACCGAACACTGAAGCTTTCTTT | CASSQQPNTEAFF
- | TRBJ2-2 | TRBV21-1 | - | TGTGCCAGCAGCAATGACAACACCGGGGAGCTGCTTTTT | CASSNDNTGELLF
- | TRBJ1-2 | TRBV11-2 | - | TGTGCCAGCAGCTTAGAGACGGGAGGGAAGTTTTACACCTTC | CASSLETGGKFYTF
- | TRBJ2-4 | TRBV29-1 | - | TGCAGCGTTGAAATGGGCAGGGACATTCAGTACTTC | CSVEMGRDIQYF
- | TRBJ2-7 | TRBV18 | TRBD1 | TGTGCCAGCTCCCGTGGACAGGGCCGCGAGCAGTACTTC | CASSRGQGREQYF
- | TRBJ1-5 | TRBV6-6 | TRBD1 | TGTGCCAGCAGTAAGGACAGGGTTGGTCAGCCCCAGCATTTT | CASSKDRVGQPQHF
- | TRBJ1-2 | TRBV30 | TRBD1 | TGTGCCTGGAGAGGACAGGGAGGTGGTGGCTACACCTTC | CAWRGQGGGGYTF
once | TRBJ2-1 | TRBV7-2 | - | TGTGCCAGCAGCTTGACCGGGACAAGAAATGAGCAGTTCTTC | CASSLTGTRNEQFF
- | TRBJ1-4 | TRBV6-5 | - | TGTGCCAGCTTTGGTGTGGGAGGGGAAAAACTGTTTTTT | CASFGVGGEKLFF
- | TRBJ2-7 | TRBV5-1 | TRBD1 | TGCGCCAGCAGCTTGTCGGTTGCCGGACAGGGGATATACGAGCAGTACTTC | CASSLSVAGQGIYEQYF
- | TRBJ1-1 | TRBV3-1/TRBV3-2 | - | TGTGCCAGCAGCCAAGCTGATCGGAGTTCCGGCACTGAAGCTTTCTTT | CASSQADRSSGTEAFF
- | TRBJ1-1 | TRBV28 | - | TGTGCCAGCAGTCAGGGCGCGAACACTGAAGCTTTCTTT | CASSQGANTEAFF
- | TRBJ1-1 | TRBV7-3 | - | TGTGCCAGCAGCTATACAGTGGGTACTGAAGCTTTCTTT | CASSYTVGTEAFF
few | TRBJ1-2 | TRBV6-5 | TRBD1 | TGTGCCAGCAGGTCGGACAGGGGGGACGATGGCTACACCTTC | CASRSDRGDDGYTF
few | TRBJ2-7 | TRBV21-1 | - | TGTGCCAGCAGCAAAGAGGACAGGGACTACGAGCAGTACTTC | CASSKEDRDYEQYF
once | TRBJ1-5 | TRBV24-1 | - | TGTGCCACCGGGGGCAGTCCTAATCAGCCCCAGCATTTT | CATGGSPNQPQHF
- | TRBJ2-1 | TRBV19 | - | TGTGCCAGTAGTATAAGGGCAGGGATGGTAAACTACAATGAGCAGTTCTTC | CASSIRAGMVNYNEQFF
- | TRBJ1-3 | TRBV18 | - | TGTGCCAGCCTTGGACAGATCTCTGGAAACACCATATATTTT | CASLGQISGNTIYF